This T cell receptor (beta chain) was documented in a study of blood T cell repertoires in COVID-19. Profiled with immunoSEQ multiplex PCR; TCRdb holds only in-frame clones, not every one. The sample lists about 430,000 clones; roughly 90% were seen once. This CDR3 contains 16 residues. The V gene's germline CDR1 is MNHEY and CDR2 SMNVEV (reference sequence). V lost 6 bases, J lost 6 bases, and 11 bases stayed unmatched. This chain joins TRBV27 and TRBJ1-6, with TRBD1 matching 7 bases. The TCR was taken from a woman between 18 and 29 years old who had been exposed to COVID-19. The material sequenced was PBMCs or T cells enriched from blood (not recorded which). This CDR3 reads CASRGRTGSLNSPLHF. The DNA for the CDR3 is TGTGCCAGCAGAGGGAGGACAGGCTCCCTTAATTCACCCCTCCACTTT.